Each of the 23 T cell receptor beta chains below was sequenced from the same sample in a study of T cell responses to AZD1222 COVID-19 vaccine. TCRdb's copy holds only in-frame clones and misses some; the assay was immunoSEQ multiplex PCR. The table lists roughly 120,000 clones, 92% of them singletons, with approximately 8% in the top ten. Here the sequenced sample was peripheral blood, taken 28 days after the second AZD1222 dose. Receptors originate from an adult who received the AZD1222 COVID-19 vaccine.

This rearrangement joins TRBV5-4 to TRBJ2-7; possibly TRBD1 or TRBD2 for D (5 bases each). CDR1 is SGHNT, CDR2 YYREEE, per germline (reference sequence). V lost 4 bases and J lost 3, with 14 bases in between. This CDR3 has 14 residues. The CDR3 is CASSKTEGGYEQYF. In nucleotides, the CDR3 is TGTGCCAGCAGCAAGACAGAGGGCGGCTACGAGCAGTACTTC.

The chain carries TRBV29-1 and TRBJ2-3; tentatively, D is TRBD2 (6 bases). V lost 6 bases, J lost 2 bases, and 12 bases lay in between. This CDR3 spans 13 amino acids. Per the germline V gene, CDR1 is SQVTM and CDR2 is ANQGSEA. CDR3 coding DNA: TGCAGCGTGGTGGGGGGTTTCACAGATACGCAGTATTTT. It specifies CSVVGGFTDTQYF.

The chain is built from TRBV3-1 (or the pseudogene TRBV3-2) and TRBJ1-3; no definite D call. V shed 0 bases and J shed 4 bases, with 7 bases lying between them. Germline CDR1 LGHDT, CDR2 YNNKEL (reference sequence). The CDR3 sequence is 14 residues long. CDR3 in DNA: TGTGCCAGCAGCCAAGAAGGATCAGGAAACACCATATATTTT. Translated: CASSQEGSGNTIYF.

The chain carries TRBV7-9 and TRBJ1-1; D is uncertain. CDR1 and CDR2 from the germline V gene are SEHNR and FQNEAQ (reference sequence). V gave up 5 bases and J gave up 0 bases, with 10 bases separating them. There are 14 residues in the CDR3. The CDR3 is CASSNPGMNTEAFF. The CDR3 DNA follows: TGTGCCAGCAGCAATCCAGGTATGAACACTGAAGCTTTCTTT.

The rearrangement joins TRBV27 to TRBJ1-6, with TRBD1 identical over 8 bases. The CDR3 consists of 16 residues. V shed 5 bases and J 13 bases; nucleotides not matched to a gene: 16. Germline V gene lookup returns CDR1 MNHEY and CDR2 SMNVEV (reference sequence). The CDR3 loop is CASSESRDRITLPLHF. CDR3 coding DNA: TGTGCCAGCAGTGAATCCCGGGACAGGATAACCCTCCCCCTCCACTTT.

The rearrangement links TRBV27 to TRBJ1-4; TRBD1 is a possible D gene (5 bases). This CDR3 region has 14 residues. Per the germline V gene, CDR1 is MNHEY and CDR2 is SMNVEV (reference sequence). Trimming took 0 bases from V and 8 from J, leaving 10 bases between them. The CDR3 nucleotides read TGTGCCAGCAGTTTATCGGGGCCGCGGGAAAAACTGTTTTTT. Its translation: CASSLSGPREKLFF. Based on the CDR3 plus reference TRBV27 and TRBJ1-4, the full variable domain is EAQVTQNPRYLITVTGKKLTVTCSQNMNHEYMSWYRQDPGLGLRQIYYSMNVEVTDKGDVPEGYKVSRKEKRNFPLILESPSPNQTSLYFCASSLSGPREKLFFGSGTQLSVL.

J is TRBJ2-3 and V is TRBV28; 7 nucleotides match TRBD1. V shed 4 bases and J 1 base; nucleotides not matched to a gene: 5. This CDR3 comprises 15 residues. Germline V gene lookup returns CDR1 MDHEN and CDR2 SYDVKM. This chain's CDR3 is CASSSTGTGTDTQYF. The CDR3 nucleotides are TGTGCCAGCAGTTCGACAGGGACCGGCACAGATACGCAGTATTTT.

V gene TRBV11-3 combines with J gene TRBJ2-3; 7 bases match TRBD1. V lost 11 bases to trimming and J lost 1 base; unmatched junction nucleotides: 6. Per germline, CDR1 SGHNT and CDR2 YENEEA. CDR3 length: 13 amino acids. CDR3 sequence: CASKGAGTDTQYF. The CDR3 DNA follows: TGTGCCTCGAAGGGGGCTGGCACAGATACGCAGTATTTT.

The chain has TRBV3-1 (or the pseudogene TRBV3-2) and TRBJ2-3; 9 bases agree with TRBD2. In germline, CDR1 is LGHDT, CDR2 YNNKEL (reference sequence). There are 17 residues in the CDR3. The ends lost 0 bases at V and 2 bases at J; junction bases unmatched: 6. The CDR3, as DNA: TGTGCCAGCAGCCAAGAAAAACTAGCGGGTATCACAGATACGCAGTATTTT. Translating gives CASSQEKLAGITDTQYF.

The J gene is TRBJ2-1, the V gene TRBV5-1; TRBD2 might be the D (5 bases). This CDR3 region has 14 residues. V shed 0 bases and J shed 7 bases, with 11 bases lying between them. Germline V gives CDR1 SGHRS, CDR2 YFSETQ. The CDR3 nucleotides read TGCGCCAGCAGCTTGGGCGGCGGGTTGAATGAGCAGTTCTTC. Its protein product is CASSLGGGLNEQFF. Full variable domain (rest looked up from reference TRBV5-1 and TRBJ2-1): KAGVTQTPRYLIKTRGQQVTLSCSPISGHRSVSWYQQTPGQGLQFLFEYFSETQRNKGNFPGRFSGRQFSNSRSEMNVSTLELGDSALYLCASSLGGGLNEQFFGPGTRLTVL.

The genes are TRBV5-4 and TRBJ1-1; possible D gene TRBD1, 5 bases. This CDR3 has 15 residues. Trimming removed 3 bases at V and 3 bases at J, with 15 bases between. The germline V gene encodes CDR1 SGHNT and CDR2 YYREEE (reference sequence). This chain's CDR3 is CASSSPYGGDTEAFF. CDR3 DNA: TGTGCCAGCAGCTCACCCTACGGAGGGGACACTGAAGCTTTCTTT.

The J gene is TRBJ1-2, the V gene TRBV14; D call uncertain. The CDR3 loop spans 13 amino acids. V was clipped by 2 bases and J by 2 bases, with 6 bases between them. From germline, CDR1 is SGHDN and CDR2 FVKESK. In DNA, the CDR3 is TGTGCCAGCAGCCAATTAGGGAACTATGGCTACACCTTC. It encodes CASSQLGNYGYTF.

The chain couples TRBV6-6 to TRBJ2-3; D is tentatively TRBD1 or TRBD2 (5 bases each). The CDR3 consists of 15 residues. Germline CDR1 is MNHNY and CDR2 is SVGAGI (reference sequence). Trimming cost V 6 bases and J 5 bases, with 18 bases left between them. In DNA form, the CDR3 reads TGTGCCAGCAGGAGGGACGGCTCGCGTGGAGATACGCAGTATTTT. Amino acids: CASRRDGSRGDTQYF.

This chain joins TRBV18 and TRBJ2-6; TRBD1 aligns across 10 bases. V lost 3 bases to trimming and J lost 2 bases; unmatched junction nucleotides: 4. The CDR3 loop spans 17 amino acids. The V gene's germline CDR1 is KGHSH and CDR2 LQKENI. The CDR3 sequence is CASSPFGQGAGANVLTF. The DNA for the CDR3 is TGTGCCAGCTCACCCTTTGGACAGGGGGCTGGGGCCAACGTCCTGACTTTC.

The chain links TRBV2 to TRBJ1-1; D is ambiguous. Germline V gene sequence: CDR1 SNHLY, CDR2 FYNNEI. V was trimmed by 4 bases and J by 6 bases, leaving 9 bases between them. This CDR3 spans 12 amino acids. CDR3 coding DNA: TGTGCCAGCAGTGCCCATGTTGCTGAAGCTTTCTTT. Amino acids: CASSAHVAEAFF.

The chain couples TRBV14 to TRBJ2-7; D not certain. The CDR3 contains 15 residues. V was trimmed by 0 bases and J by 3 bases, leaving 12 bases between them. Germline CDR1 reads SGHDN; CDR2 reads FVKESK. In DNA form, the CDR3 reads TGTGCCAGCAGCCAAGAAGTCGGATCGGACTACGAGCAGTACTTC. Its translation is CASSQEVGSDYEQYF.

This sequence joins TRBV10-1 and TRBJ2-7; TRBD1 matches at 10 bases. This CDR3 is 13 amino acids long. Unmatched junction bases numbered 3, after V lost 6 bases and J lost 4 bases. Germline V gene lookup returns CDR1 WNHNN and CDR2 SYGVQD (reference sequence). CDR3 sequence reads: CASSRTGGYEQYF. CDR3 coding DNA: TGCGCCAGCAGCCGGACAGGGGGTTACGAGCAGTACTTC.

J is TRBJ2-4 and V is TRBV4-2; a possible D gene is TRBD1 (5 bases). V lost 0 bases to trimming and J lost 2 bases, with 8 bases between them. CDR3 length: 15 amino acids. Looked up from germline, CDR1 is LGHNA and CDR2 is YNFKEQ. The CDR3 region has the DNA TGTGCCAGCAGCCAAGATAGGGGCCCCAAAAACATTCAGTACTTC. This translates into CASSQDRGPKNIQYF.

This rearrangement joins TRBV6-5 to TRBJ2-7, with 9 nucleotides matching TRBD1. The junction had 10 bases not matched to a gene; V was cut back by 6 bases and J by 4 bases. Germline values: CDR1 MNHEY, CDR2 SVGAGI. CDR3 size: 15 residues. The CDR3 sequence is CASRDTGTGSYEQYF. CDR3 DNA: TGTGCCAGCAGGGACACCGGGACAGGGAGTTACGAGCAGTACTTC.

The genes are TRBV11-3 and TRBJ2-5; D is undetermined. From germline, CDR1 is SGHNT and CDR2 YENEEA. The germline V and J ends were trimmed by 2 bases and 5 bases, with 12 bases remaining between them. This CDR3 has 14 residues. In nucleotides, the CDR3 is TGTGCCAGCAGCTTATCTGGGTCTATGGAGACCCAGTACTTC. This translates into CASSLSGSMETQYF.

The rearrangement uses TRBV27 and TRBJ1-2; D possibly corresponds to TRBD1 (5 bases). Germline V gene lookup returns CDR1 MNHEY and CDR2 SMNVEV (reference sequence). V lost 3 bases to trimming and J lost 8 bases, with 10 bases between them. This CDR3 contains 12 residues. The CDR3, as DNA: TGTGCCAGCAGTTTCCAGGGCAGCGGCTACACCTTC. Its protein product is CASSFQGSGYTF.

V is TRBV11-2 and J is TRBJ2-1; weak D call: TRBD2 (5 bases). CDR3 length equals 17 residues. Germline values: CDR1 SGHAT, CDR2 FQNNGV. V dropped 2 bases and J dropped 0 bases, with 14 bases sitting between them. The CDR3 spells CASSLLVAPTSYNEQFF. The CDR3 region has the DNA TGTGCCAGCAGCTTACTGGTAGCGCCTACCTCCTACAATGAGCAGTTCTTC.

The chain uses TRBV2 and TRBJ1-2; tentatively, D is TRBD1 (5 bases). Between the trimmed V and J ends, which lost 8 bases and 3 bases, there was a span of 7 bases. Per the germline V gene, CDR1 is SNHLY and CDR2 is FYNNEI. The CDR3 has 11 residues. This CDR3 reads CASRDYYGYTF. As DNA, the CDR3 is TGTGCCAGCCGGGACTACTATGGCTACACCTTC.